Below are 26 T cell receptor beta chains sequenced from a single sample in a study of blood T cell repertoires in COVID-19. Clones were sequenced by immunoSEQ multiplex PCR, and TCRdb holds only the in-frame ones, with some missing. The sample records around 150,000 clones, roughly 91% being singletons. Specimen: peripheral blood. The receptors originated from a woman aged 45-60 years with acute or convalescent COVID-19.

The V call is TRBV6-5, the J call TRBJ2-7, with 9 positions matching TRBD1. The CDR3 is 14 residues long. V dropped 5 bases and J dropped 2; count of bases not matched to a gene: 4. Germline CDR1 is MNHEY and CDR2 is SVGAGI. The CDR3 loop reads CASSRGQGPYEQYF. DNA of the CDR3: TGTGCCAGCAGTAGAGGACAGGGGCCCTACGAGCAGTACTTC.

Worth noting for this clone: At one end, the junction sequence differs from germline, possibly due to a read error. The chain is built from TRBV28 and TRBJ1-2; D not resolved. The CDR3 totals 12 residues. Per germline, CDR1 MDHEN and CDR2 SYDVKM. CDR3: CASSLLDYGYTF. Written as DNA, the CDR3 is TGTGCCAGCAGCTTATTAGACTATGGCTACACCTTC.

About this clone: This CDR3 is also generated by other DNA sequences in the sample. The chain is built from TRBV19 and TRBJ1-5; D unresolved. The germline CDR1 and CDR2 sequences are LNHDA and SQIVND (reference sequence). CDR3 length: 12 residues. The V end lost 3 bases, the J end lost 4 bases, and 4 bases lay between the germline ends. CDR3 region: CASSILNQPQHF. CDR3 DNA: TGTGCCAGTAGTATCTTAAATCAGCCCCAGCATTTT.

The chain has TRBV11-2 and TRBJ2-2; a weak D match, TRBD1 (6 bases). Looked up from germline, CDR1 is SGHAT and CDR2 is FQNNGV. V lost 5 bases, J lost 5 bases, and 12 bases lay in between. CDR3 length: 14 amino acids. As DNA, the CDR3 is TGTGCCAGCAGCCGGAAACAGGGTACCGGGGAGCTGTTTTTT. Its protein is CASSRKQGTGELFF.

For the CDR3, the DNA is TGTGCCACCCCCCCGCGGCAGCAAGCCTACGAGCAGTACTTC. Encoded protein: CATPPRQQAYEQYF. The chain links TRBV24-1 to TRBJ2-7; no reliable D call. The CDR3 spans 14 residues. Germline V lookup: CDR1 KGHDR, CDR2 SFDVKD. V was pared by 9 bases and J by 2 bases, with 16 bases between.

The chain has TRBV5-4 and TRBJ2-3; 11 nucleotides agree with TRBD2. Trimming removed 4 bases from V and 2 bases from J; junction bases left unmatched: 6. This CDR3 contains 16 residues. Per the germline V gene, CDR1 is SGHNT and CDR2 is YYREEE (reference sequence). CDR3 nucleotide sequence: TGTGCCAGCAGCCCTTTAGCGGGGGGGCTCACAGATACGCAGTATTTT. Its protein product is CASSPLAGGLTDTQYF.

The chain carries TRBV28 and TRBJ2-1, with 15 positions matching TRBD2. V shed 5 bases, J shed 4 bases, and the junction held 9 bases outside the gene matches. The CDR3 is 18 residues long. Germline assignment: CDR1 MDHEN and CDR2 SYDVKM. The CDR3 here is CASSGGLAGGGRYNEQFF. The CDR3 DNA follows: TGTGCCAGCAGTGGGGGACTAGCGGGAGGCGGTCGTTACAATGAGCAGTTCTTC.

V gene TRBV19 combines with J gene TRBJ1-1, with no clear D. Trimming removed 3 bases at V and 1 base at J, with 6 bases between. CDR1 and CDR2 (germline): LNHDA, SQIVND (reference sequence). The CDR3 length is 13 residues. CDR3 sequence (DNA): TGTGCCAGTAGTATTAGCACGAACACTGAAGCTTTCTTT. Translating it yields CASSISTNTEAFF.

The chain links TRBV11-2 to TRBJ2-7, with 11 bases matching TRBD2. The CDR3 contains 15 residues. V lost 1 base and J lost 2; bases outside the gene matches: 1. Germline values: CDR1 SGHAT, CDR2 FQNNGV. For the CDR3, the DNA is TGTGCCAGCAGCTTAGGTAGCGGGAGGGCCTACGAGCAGTACTTC. Translating it yields CASSLGSGRAYEQYF.

This chain connects TRBV24-1 to TRBJ2-3; TRBD2 matches 10 bases. The V segment lost 3 bases and the J segment 3 bases; nucleotides outside the gene matches: 5. This CDR3 has 16 amino acids. The germline CDR1 and CDR2 sequences are KGHDR and SFDVKD. The CDR3 DNA follows: TGTGCCACCAGTGATGGACTAGCGGCCAATACAGATACGCAGTATTTT. Encoded protein: CATSDGLAANTDTQYF.

In nucleotides, the CDR3 is TGTGCCAGCAGCTTCGGACAGTACAATGAGCAGTTCTTC. It encodes CASSFGQYNEQFF. The chain carries TRBV11-2 and TRBJ2-1; TRBD1 might be the D (6 bases). CDR3 size: 13 residues. Germline CDR1 and CDR2: SGHAT and FQNNGV. V was pared by 3 bases and J by 4 bases, with 7 bases between.

This chain uses TRBV3-1 (or the pseudogene TRBV3-2) with TRBJ1-4, with no clear D. CDR3 size: 15 residues. Trimming took off 3 bases at V and 2 bases at J, with 10 bases between the two ends. Germline CDR1 LGHDT, CDR2 YNNKEL (reference sequence). CDR3 residues: CASSHAGRTNEKLFF. In DNA form, the CDR3 reads TGTGCCAGCAGCCACGCTGGGAGGACTAATGAAAAACTGTTTTTT.

The chain recombines TRBV6-2 or TRBV6-3 with TRBJ1-5; TRBD1 agrees at 8 bases. With V trimmed by 5 bases and J by 4 bases, 13 bases remained unmatched. CDR3 length: 17 amino acids. Germline V CDR1 and CDR2: MNHEY, SVGEGT. CDR3 coding DNA: TGTGCCAGCAGTGTTCTCCGGGACAGGAGACAAAATCAGCCCCAGCATTTT. It is translated as CASSVLRDRRQNQPQHF.

The V gene is TRBV10-2, the J gene TRBJ2-3; D is possibly TRBD1 (6 bases). The CDR3 has 17 residues. CDR1 is WSHSY and CDR2 is SAAADI in the germline V gene. Trimming left V 5 bases short and J 2 bases short, with 20 bases between. CDR3 bases: TGCGCCAGCAGTAAAAACCCGTGGACAGAAACCACAGATACGCAGTATTTT. This encodes CASSKNPWTETTDTQYF.

In its sample, this clone was seen once. The chain recombines TRBV28 with TRBJ1-1, with no clear D. The CDR3 runs to 14 residues. CDR1 MDHEN and CDR2 SYDVKM come from the germline V gene. V was cut by 2 bases and J by 5 bases, with 12 bases left in between. The DNA of the CDR3 is TGTGCCAGCAGTTTAATGGCAGGAGGTACTGAAGCTTTCTTT. Protein product: CASSLMAGGTEAFF.

The V gene is TRBV27, the J gene TRBJ2-4; D unresolved. V was pared by 4 bases and J by 0 bases, with 7 bases between. The CDR3 sequence is 14 residues long. Germline V gene sequence: CDR1 MNHEY, CDR2 SMNVEV (reference sequence). DNA of the CDR3: TGTGCCAGCAGTTCCCGAGGAGCCAAAAACATTCAGTACTTC. It translates to CASSSRGAKNIQYF.

This chain joins TRBV27 and TRBJ1-1; 7 nucleotides align to TRBD1. The germline V gene encodes CDR1 MNHEY and CDR2 SMNVEV (reference sequence). This CDR3 has 16 amino acids. V shed 0 bases, J shed 1 base, and the junction held 5 bases outside the gene matches. Here the CDR3 DNA reads TGTGCCAGCAGTTTATCCCCCCGGACAGGGAACACTGAAGCTTTCTTT. Its protein is CASSLSPRTGNTEAFF.

The V gene is TRBV25-1, the J gene TRBJ1-4; 9 bases fit TRBD1. CDR1 is MGHDK and CDR2 is SYGVNS in the germline V gene. This CDR3 is built from 14 residues. Trimming cost V 6 bases and J 8 bases; bases outside gene matches: 7. The CDR3 loop reads CASSGDRVFEKLFF. The CDR3 coding sequence is TGTGCCAGCAGCGGGGACAGGGTTTTCGAAAAACTGTTTTTT.

V and J are TRBV7-9 and TRBJ1-5, with D unclear. This CDR3 comprises 13 residues. V was clipped by 5 bases and J by 2 bases, with 7 bases between them. Germline V gene data show CDR1 as SEHNR and CDR2 as FQNEAQ (reference sequence). In DNA form, the CDR3 reads TGTGCCAGCAGCCCAACTGGCAATCAGCCCCAGCATTTT. This translates into CASSPTGNQPQHF.

The chain employs TRBV10-3 and TRBJ1-6, with D uncertain. Trimming pared 2 bases from V and 5 bases from J, leaving 10 bases between. CDR3 length equals 15 residues. Germline values: CDR1 ENHRY, CDR2 SYGVKD. CDR3 in DNA: TGTGCCATCAGTGAGACCGGGGTTCATAATTCACCCCTCCACTTT. Residues: CAISETGVHNSPLHF.

The chain has TRBV5-1 and TRBJ2-7; tentatively, D is TRBD1 (6 bases). Trimming left V 6 bases short and J 1 base short, with 11 bases between. CDR1 and CDR2 from the germline V gene are SGHRS and YFSETQ. This CDR3 has 13 residues. The DNA for the CDR3 is TGCGCCAGCAACGGGGACAATTCCTACGAGCAGTACTTC. It yields the protein CASNGDNSYEQYF. The full variable domain, rest sourced from reference TRBV5-1 and TRBJ2-7, is KAGVTQTPRYLIKTRGQQVTLSCSPISGHRSVSWYQQTPGQGLQFLFEYFSETQRNKGNFPGRFSGRQFSNSRSEMNVSTLELGDSALYLCASNGDNSYEQYFGPGTRLTVT.

The chain couples TRBV7-2 to TRBJ2-3, with D uncertain. Germline CDR1 reads SGHTA; CDR2 reads FQGNSA. Between the trimmed V and J ends, which lost 4 bases and 3 bases, there was a span of 2 bases. The CDR3 extends over 11 amino acids. CDR3 sequence: CASSSTDTQYF. CDR3 DNA: TGTGCCAGCAGCTCGACAGATACGCAGTATTTT. The full variable domain, completed using reference TRBV7-2 and TRBJ2-3, is GAGVSQSPSNKVTEKGKDVELRCDPISGHTALYWYRQSLGQGLEFLIYFQGNSAPDKSGLPSDRFSAERTGGSVSTLTIQRTQQEDSAVYLCASSSTDTQYFGPGTRLTVL.

This chain uses TRBV10-1 with TRBJ1-2, with 7 bases that match TRBD1. Germline assignment: CDR1 WNHNN and CDR2 SYGVQD (reference sequence). The CDR3 consists of 13 residues. With V trimmed by 3 bases and J by 4 bases, 2 bases remained unmatched. CDR3: CASSDGTAYGYTF. CDR3 nucleotide sequence: TGCGCCAGCAGTGATGGGACAGCCTATGGCTACACCTTC.

The chain couples TRBV3-1 (or the pseudogene TRBV3-2) to TRBJ2-1, with TRBD2 identical over 9 bases. Germline V gives CDR1 LGHDT, CDR2 YNNKEL (reference sequence). Unmatched junction bases numbered 9, after V lost 8 bases and J lost 10 bases. The CDR3 is made up of 13 amino acids. The CDR3 spells CASAPGLAIEQFF. In DNA, the CDR3 is TGTGCCAGCGCACCGGGACTAGCTATCGAGCAGTTCTTC.

This chain uses TRBV29-1 with TRBJ1-5; D is uncertain. V dropped 4 bases and J dropped 0 bases, with 7 bases sitting between them. Germline V gene data show CDR1 as SQVTM and CDR2 as ANQGSEA. The CDR3 totals 13 residues. CDR3 bases: TGCAGCGTTGTCCCAGATAGCAATCAGCCCCAGCATTTT. Translated: CSVVPDSNQPQHF.

This chain uses TRBV19 with TRBJ2-2, with a possible D match to TRBD1 (5 bases). V gave up 10 bases and J gave up 5 bases, with 20 bases separating them. Germline CDR1 reads LNHDA; CDR2 reads SQIVND (reference sequence). CDR3 length equals 15 residues. The CDR3 reads CATIRLAGHTGELFF. In DNA, the CDR3 is TGTGCCACCATCAGGCTGGCAGGGCATACCGGGGAGCTGTTTTTT.